A single sample is the source of the 17 T cell receptor beta chains below, sequenced in a study of memory CD4+ T cells and cytomegalovirus serostatus. Measured with immunoSEQ multiplex PCR; TCRdb has only the in-frame clones, and not every one. The data contain under 80,000 clones, approximately 78% of them seen just once; the ten biggest clones take up 2.6%. The sort gate was single viable CD3+CD4+CD8-CD45RO+ cells for memory CD4+ T cells. The specimen sequenced was memory CD4+ T cells from blood. The receptors were sampled from an adult in good health and CMV-seropositive.

The chain recombines TRBV18 with TRBJ2-1; possibly TRBD1 or TRBD2 for D (5 bases each). The V gene's germline CDR1 is KGHSH and CDR2 LQKENI. The CDR3 contains 16 residues. V was cut by 3 bases and J by 2 bases, with 14 bases left in between. CDR3 nucleotide sequence: TGTGCCAGCTCACCTGAGCGAGGGGTCGCCTACAATGAGCAGTTCTTC. Encoded protein: CASSPERGVAYNEQFF. The variable domain in full, with the rest retrieved from reference TRBV18 and TRBJ2-1, is NAGVMQNPRHLVRRRGQEARLRCSPMKGHSHVYWYRQLPEEGLKFMVYLQKENIIDESGMPKERFSAEFPKEGPSILRIQQVVRGDSAAYFCASSPERGVAYNEQFFGPGTRLTVL.

The J gene is TRBJ1-2, the V gene TRBV6-1; D is possibly TRBD1 (5 bases). Trimming took off 5 bases at V and 4 bases at J, with 14 bases between the two ends. The CDR3 contains 14 residues. Germline V CDR1 and CDR2: MNHNS, SASEGT. CDR3 DNA: TGTGCCAGCAGTAACCGCAGGGACCTCTATGGCTACACCTTC. Translated: CASSNRRDLYGYTF.

The rearrangement links TRBV7-9 to TRBJ2-2; D is undetermined. Germline assignment: CDR1 SEHNR and CDR2 FQNEAQ (reference sequence). There are 12 residues in the CDR3. The ends were cut back, 3 bases at V and 4 bases at J, with 3 bases in the middle. The CDR3 is CASSLSTGELFF. CDR3 nucleotides: TGTGCCAGCAGCTTGTCCACCGGGGAGCTGTTTTTT.

This clone was seen only a few times. The chain employs TRBV30 and TRBJ1-1, with D unclear. The ends were cut back, 1 base at V and 11 bases at J, with 11 bases in the middle. The germline gives CDR1 GTSNPN, CDR2 SVGIG (reference sequence). The CDR3 is made up of 11 amino acids. This chain's CDR3 is CAWSETARAFF. The CDR3 DNA is TGTGCCTGGAGTGAGACTGCCAGGGCTTTCTTT. The entire variable domain, with the rest obtained from reference TRBV30 and TRBJ1-1, is as follows: SQTIHQWPATLVQPVGSPLSLECTVEGTSNPNLYWYRQAAGRGLQLLFYSVGIGQISSEVPQNLSASRPQDRQFILSSKKLLLSDSGFYLCAWSETARAFFGQGTRLTVV.

The J gene is TRBJ1-4, the V gene TRBV28; 10 bases align to TRBD1. Germline assignment: CDR1 MDHEN and CDR2 SYDVKM. Unmatched junction bases numbered 9, after V lost 6 bases and J lost 8 bases. The CDR3 runs 15 residues. This CDR3 reads CASRRPGQGSEKLFF. CDR3 sequence (DNA): TGTGCCAGCAGGCGACCGGGACAGGGGAGCGAAAAACTGTTTTTT.

J is TRBJ2-6 and V is TRBV28, with 8 bases that match TRBD1. Germline V gene lookup returns CDR1 MDHEN and CDR2 SYDVKM. The J segment lost 2 bases and the V segment lost 8 bases, leaving 20 bases of the junction unmatched. CDR3 length: 20 residues. For the CDR3, the DNA is TGTGCCAGCCTTCCTTGGGCCCAGGACAGGGAAGGTGCTGGGGCCAACGTCCTGACTTTC. Translated: CASLPWAQDREGAGANVLTF.

The CDR3 DNA reads TGCGCCAGCAGCTTGGCCCGAGGGTCCGGGGAGCTGTTTTTT. This translates into CASSLARGSGELFF. This sequence joins TRBV5-1 and TRBJ2-2, with a possible D match to TRBD2 (5 bases). V was trimmed by 0 bases and J by 6 bases, leaving 9 bases between them. The CDR3 is 14 residues long. Germline CDR1 and CDR2: SGHRS and YFSETQ.

The chain has TRBV20-1 and TRBJ2-7, with D possibly matching TRBD2 (6 bases). Per germline, CDR1 DFQATT and CDR2 SNEGSKA (reference sequence). Trimming stripped 4 bases from V and 3 bases from J, with 7 bases between. The CDR3 spans 11 residues. The CDR3 region has the DNA TGCAGTGCTACGCGGGACTACGAGCAGTACTTC. Amino acids: CSATRDYEQYF.

The CDR3 sequence is CAIRPHDRYDGYTF. The DNA of the CDR3 is TGTGCCATCAGACCCCATGACAGGTACGATGGCTACACCTTC. V usage is TRBV10-3 and J usage is TRBJ1-2, with a possible D match to TRBD1 (6 bases). The CDR3 is 14 residues long. V lost 6 bases and J 6 bases, leaving 17 bases between the germline ends. Germline values: CDR1 ENHRY, CDR2 SYGVKD.

This clone was observed a single time. This rearrangement joins TRBV5-1 to TRBJ2-1; TRBD1 might be the D (5 bases). Germline V CDR1 and CDR2: SGHRS, YFSETQ. The ends were cut back, 1 base at V and 4 bases at J, with 6 bases in the middle. CDR3 length equals 13 residues. CDR3: CASSLTGYNEQFF. DNA for the CDR3: TGCGCCAGCAGCTTGACAGGTTACAATGAGCAGTTCTTC.

The rearrangement links TRBV25-1 to TRBJ1-5; TRBD1 aligns across 9 bases. This CDR3 has 13 amino acids. V shed 6 bases and J 5 bases; nucleotides not matched to a gene: 2. From germline, CDR1 is MGHDK and CDR2 SYGVNS. CDR3 in DNA: TGTGCCAGCAGACAGGGGGCAGATCAGCCCCAGCATTTT. This gives the protein CASRQGADQPQHF.

The chain employs TRBV7-6 and TRBJ2-3; TRBD2 aligns across 9 bases. Losses at the gene ends were 3 bases for V and 2 bases for J; bases not matched to a gene: 6. The CDR3 is 16 amino acids. CDR1 and CDR2 from the germline V gene are SGHVS and FNYEAQ. CDR3 sequence: CASSFGGGRVTDTQYF. The CDR3 DNA reads TGTGCCAGCAGCTTTGGGGGCGGGAGGGTCACAGATACGCAGTATTTT.

This chain joins TRBV5-6 and TRBJ2-5, with a weak D call TRBD2 (5 bases). This CDR3 region has 15 residues. V was shortened by 7 bases and J by 2 bases, with 18 bases between the two germline ends. The germline V gene has CDR1 SGHDT and CDR2 YYEEEE. This chain's CDR3 is CASGTSTQRQETQYF. CDR3 DNA sequence: TGTGCCAGCGGCACGTCTACTCAGCGGCAAGAGACCCAGTACTTC.

The chain uses TRBV30 and TRBJ2-7; 11 bases match TRBD2. Germline V gene lookup returns CDR1 GTSNPN and CDR2 SVGIG (reference sequence). V lost 3 bases, J lost 6 bases, and 10 bases stayed unmatched. The CDR3 has 15 residues. The CDR3 DNA reads TGTGCCTGGAGGGGCTCTAGCGGGGGGTTAGGCGAGCAGTACTTC. Amino acid sequence: CAWRGSSGGLGEQYF.

This clone showed up many times. The chain carries TRBV6-1 and TRBJ1-2, with D uncertain. Trimming left V 8 bases short and J 7 bases short, with 17 bases between. The CDR3 is made up of 13 amino acids. The germline gives CDR1 MNHNS, CDR2 SASEGT. The CDR3 protein is CASDLLPGSGYTF. CDR3 nucleotides: TGTGCCAGCGATCTTCTCCCGGGCAGTGGCTACACCTTC.

The V call is TRBV4-2, the J call TRBJ1-2, with D maybe TRBD1 (5 bases). The CDR3 sequence is 15 residues long. Trimming cost V 6 bases and J 5 bases, with 19 bases left between them. Germline V lookup: CDR1 LGHNA, CDR2 YNFKEQ. CDR3 protein: CASSPSWQGEYGYTF. The CDR3 DNA follows: TGTGCCAGCAGTCCTAGCTGGCAGGGTGAATATGGCTACACCTTC.

This sequence joins TRBV30 and TRBJ2-5, with D possibly TRBD2 on 5 matching bases. The CDR3 is 13 residues long. The germline V gene encodes CDR1 GTSNPN and CDR2 SVGIG (reference sequence). Trimming took off 1 base at V and 4 bases at J, with 10 bases between the two ends. CDR3 bases: TGTGCCTGGAGTGCCCCCGGGATAGAGACCCAGTACTTC. Protein product: CAWSAPGIETQYF.